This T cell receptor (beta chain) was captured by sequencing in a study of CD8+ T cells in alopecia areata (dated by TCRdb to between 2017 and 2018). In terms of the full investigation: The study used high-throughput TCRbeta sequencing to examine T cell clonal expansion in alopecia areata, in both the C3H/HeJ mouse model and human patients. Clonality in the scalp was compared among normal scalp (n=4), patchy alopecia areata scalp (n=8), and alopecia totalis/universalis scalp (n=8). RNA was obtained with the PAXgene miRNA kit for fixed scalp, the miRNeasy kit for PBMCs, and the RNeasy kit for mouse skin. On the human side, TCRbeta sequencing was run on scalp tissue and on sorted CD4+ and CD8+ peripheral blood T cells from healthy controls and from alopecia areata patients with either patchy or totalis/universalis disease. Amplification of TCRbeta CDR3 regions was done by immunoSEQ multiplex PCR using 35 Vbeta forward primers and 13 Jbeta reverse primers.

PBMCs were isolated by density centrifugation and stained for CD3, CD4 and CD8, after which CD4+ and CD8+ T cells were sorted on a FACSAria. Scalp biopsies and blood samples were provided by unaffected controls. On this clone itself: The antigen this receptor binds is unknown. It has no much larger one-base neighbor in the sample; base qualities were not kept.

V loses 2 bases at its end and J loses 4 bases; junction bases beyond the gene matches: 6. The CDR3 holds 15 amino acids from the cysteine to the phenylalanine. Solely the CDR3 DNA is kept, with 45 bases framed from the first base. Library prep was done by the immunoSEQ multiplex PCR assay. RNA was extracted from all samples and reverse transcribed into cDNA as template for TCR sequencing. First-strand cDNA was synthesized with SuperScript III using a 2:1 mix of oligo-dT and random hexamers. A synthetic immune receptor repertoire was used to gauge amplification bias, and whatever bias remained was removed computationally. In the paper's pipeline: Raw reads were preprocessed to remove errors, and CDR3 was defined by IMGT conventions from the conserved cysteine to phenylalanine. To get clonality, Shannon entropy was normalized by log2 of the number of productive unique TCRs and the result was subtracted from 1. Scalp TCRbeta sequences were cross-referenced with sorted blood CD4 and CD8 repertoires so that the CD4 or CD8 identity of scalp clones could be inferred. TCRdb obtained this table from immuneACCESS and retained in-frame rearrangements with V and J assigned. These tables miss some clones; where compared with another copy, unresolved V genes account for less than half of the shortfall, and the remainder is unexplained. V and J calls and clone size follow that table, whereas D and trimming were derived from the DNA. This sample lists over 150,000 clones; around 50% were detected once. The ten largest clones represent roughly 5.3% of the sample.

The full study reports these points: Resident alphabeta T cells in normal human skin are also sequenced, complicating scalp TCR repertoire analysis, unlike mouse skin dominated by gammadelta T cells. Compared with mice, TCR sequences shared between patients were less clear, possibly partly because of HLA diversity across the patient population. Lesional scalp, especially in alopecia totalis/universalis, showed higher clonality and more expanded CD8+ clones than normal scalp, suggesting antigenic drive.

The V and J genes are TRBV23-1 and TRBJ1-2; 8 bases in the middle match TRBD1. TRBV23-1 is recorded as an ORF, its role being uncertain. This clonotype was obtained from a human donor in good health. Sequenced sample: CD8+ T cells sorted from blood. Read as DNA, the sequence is TGCGCCAGCAGTCAAGTAAACAGGGGGTTCTATGGCTACACCTTC. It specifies CASSQVNRGFYGYTF.